The rows below give T cell receptor beta chains drawn from one sample of a study of CD8 T cells in Susac syndrome. TCRdb reprocessed the immunoSEQ multiplex PCR reads with MiXCR, giving one entry per CDR3 protein. The repertoire holds hundreds of thousands of distinct CDR3 sequences, with 80% to 90% as singletons. Sequencing used CD8+ T cells from PBMCs. These receptors all come from a human donor with multiple sclerosis. Both conserved end residues are part of each CDR3. A D gene is named only where the DNA matches it firmly. Clone size appears in some rows only: once, few, many, or a class for an expanded clone.

>TRBJ2-7|TRBV30|.|.
TGTGCCTGGACCGAGGGCTTTGGCTACGAGCAGTACTTC
CAWTEGFGYEQYF
>TRBJ2-1|TRBV7-6|TRBD1|.
TGTGCCAGCAGCTCCCGGGACAGGGACAATGAGCAGTTCTTC
CASSSRDRDNEQFF
>TRBJ1-5|TRBV7-9|.|.
TGTGCCAGCAGCTTATATCCCCAGCCCCAGCATTTT
CASSLYPQPQHF
>TRBJ2-1|TRBV19|.|.
TGTGCCAGTAGTATCTCGAGTTTTGGGTACAATGAGCAGTTCTTC
CASSISSFGYNEQFF
>TRBJ2-2|TRBV27|TRBD2|.
TGTGCCAGCGGTCCAAGCGGGAGGTTCACCGGGGAGCTGTTTTTT
CASGPSGRFTGELFF
>TRBJ2-7|TRBV7-9|.|.
TGTGCCAGCAACCAGGACGGCTACGAGCAGTACTTC
CASNQDGYEQYF
>TRBJ2-1|TRBV19|TRBD2|.
TGTGCCAGTAGCTCGACTAGCGGGAGTGAGCAGTTCTTC
CASSSTSGSEQFF
>TRBJ1-2|TRBV28|.|.
TGTGCCAGCAGTTTAACAGGGAGGAAGGGCTACACCTTC
CASSLTGRKGYTF
>TRBJ2-5|TRBV7-9|.|.
TGTGCCAGCAGCTTAGTCCAGTCCCAAGAGACCCAGTACTTC
CASSLVQSQETQYF
>TRBJ1-3|TRBV27|.|.
TGTGCCAGCAGCCCAGAGGGACTTGGAAACACCATATATTTT
CASSPEGLGNTIYF
>TRBJ2-1|TRBV12-5|.|few
TGTGCTAGTGGTTCCCGCAACAATGAGCAGTTCTTC
CASGSRNNEQFF
>TRBJ2-7|TRBV7-9|.|.
TGTGCCAGCAGCCCTGACCCCTCCTACGAGCAGTACTTC
CASSPDPSYEQYF
>TRBJ2-7|TRBV6-6|.|few
TGTGCCAGCGAGGGGAATTACGGCGACGAGCAGTACTTC
CASEGNYGDEQYF
>TRBJ1-4|TRBV7-9|.|.
TGTGCCAGCAGCTTGTCTCCCCGGGCAGGCCACAATGAAAAACTGTTTTTT
CASSLSPRAGHNEKLFF
>TRBJ1-4|TRBV29-1|.|.
TGCAGCGTGGCCCTTCAGGCCGATGAAAAACTGTTTTTT
CSVALQADEKLFF
>TRBJ2-7|TRBV28|.|.
TGTGCCAGCAGTTTTAACCGTGGGGCCATTTCCTACGAGCAGTACTTC
CASSFNRGAISYEQYF
>TRBJ2-1|TRBV13|.|.
TGTGCCAGCAGCTTAGTCCGGGGGCACTCCTACAATGAGCAGTTCTTC
CASSLVRGHSYNEQFF
>TRBJ2-3|TRBV2|TRBD1|.
TGTGCCGGCAAGTCCTACCCGGGACAGGGTGGCGCAGATACGCAGTATTTT
CAGKSYPGQGGADTQYF
>TRBJ2-3|TRBV6-2/TRBV6-3|TRBD2|once
TGTGCCAGCAGTATTCCCCTAGCGGGAGTACAAGATACGCAGTATTTT
CASSIPLAGVQDTQYF
>TRBJ2-7|TRBV10-3|TRBD1|few
TGTGCCATCAGCACCTTACGACAGGGGGATGAGAAGCAGTACTTC
CAISTLRQGDEKQYF
>TRBJ2-1|TRBV12-3/TRBV12-4|TRBD2|.
TGTGCCAGCAGTTTGGGGCGGGAGGGGCGAAATGAGCAGTTCTTC
CASSLGREGRNEQFF
>TRBJ2-5|TRBV6-5|.|few
TGTGCCAGCAGTTACGAGTATGAGCCAGAGACCCAGTACTTC
CASSYEYEPETQYF
>TRBJ2-3|TRBV27|.|.
TGTGCCAGCCATATCGGGAGTATGGCAGATACGCAGTATTTT
CASHIGSMADTQYF
>TRBJ2-7|TRBV27|.|once
TGTGCCAGCAGTTTGGATGACACATACGACGAGCAGTACTTC
CASSLDDTYDEQYF
>TRBJ2-6|TRBV29-1|TRBD1|.
TGCAGCGTAGTAGGGGACAGGGTGAGCTCTGGGGCCAACGTCCTGACTTTC
CSVVGDRVSSGANVLTF
>TRBJ2-3|TRBV6-1|TRBD2|once
TGTGCCAGCAGTCCCAGGCCTAGCGGCCATAGCACAGATACGCAGTATTTT
CASSPRPSGHSTDTQYF
>TRBJ1-6|TRBV10-3|TRBD1|.
TGTGCCATCAAATCGGACAGGGTGACGACACCCCTCCACTTT
CAIKSDRVTTPLHF
>TRBJ2-1|TRBV9|.|.
TGTGCCAGCAGCGTAGAAGGGACTCCGCACAATGAGCAGTTCTTC
CASSVEGTPHNEQFF
>TRBJ2-1|TRBV19|TRBD2|.
TGTGCCAGTAGTCCAGGACTAGTGAGGGGCCATGAGCAGTTCTTC
CASSPGLVRGHEQFF
>TRBJ2-2|TRBV9|.|.
TGTGCCAGCAGCGAAGGGAGTCCCGGGGAGCTGTTTTTT
CASSEGSPGELFF
>TRBJ2-5|TRBV7-9|TRBD1|.
TGTGCCAGCAGCTTTCTAGTCGACAGGGTGTACCAAGAGACCCAGTACTTC
CASSFLVDRVYQETQYF
>TRBJ2-7|TRBV4-1|TRBD1|.
TGCGCCAGCAGCCCGCAGGGGGAAACCTACGAGCAGTACTTC
CASSPQGETYEQYF
>TRBJ2-3|TRBV20-1|.|.
TGCAGTGCTAGGGGGGTCGGGCGGGAAGCACCGATTAGCACAGATACGCAGTATTTT
CSARGVGREAPISTDTQYF
>TRBJ2-1|TRBV13|TRBD2|.
TGTGCCAGCAGCTCTGACCGAGGGAGGGAGTTCTTC
CASSSDRGREFF
>TRBJ1-2|TRBV9|.|.
TGTGCCAGCAGCCCAAGCTTGGCCTTC
CASSPSLAF
>TRBJ2-3|TRBV20-1|TRBD2|.
TGCAGTGCTCCGTCCGGGACTAGCCGCACAGATACGCAGTATTTT
CSAPSGTSRTDTQYF
>TRBJ1-4|TRBV28|TRBD1|.
TGTGCCAGCAGTTTATACAGGGGTGGAGGGGCTAATGAAAAACTGTTTTTT
CASSLYRGGGANEKLFF
>TRBJ2-3|TRBV6-1|TRBD2|.
TGTGCCAGCAGTCGGACTAGCGGGAGGGCCAACCCAGATACGCAGTATTTT
CASSRTSGRANPDTQYF
>TRBJ2-7|TRBV28|.|.
TGTGCCAGCAGCTCCTTTGGGGGAGCTTACGAGCAGTACTTC
CASSSFGGAYEQYF
>TRBJ1-5|TRBV12-3/TRBV12-4|.|.
TGTGCCAGCAGTTCCAGCCGGGGGAGCAATCAGCCCCAGCATTTT
CASSSSRGSNQPQHF
>TRBJ2-1|TRBV7-9|TRBD1|.
TGTGCCAGCACCGCAGGGGGACAGGGGGCGAATGAGCAGTTCTTC
CASTAGGQGANEQFF
>TRBJ2-5|TRBV4-1|TRBD2|.
TGCGCCAGCAGCCAAGCCGTAGCGGGAGGCCGACAAGAGACCCAGTACTTC
CASSQAVAGGRQETQYF
>TRBJ2-1|TRBV6-4|TRBD2|.
TGTGCCAGCAGTGACTCGTCTAGCGGGGGGAATGAGCAGTTCTTC
CASSDSSSGGNEQFF
>TRBJ2-2|TRBV19|TRBD1|.
TGTGCCAGTAGTGCGAAACCGGGACAGGGTCTGACTAGGGCGAACACCGGGGAGCTGTTTTTT
CASSAKPGQGLTRANTGELFF
>TRBJ1-1|TRBV27|.|.
TGTGCCAGCAGTCCCGCCGGGGCGTCGAACACTGAAGCTTTCTTT
CASSPAGASNTEAFF
>TRBJ2-7|TRBV27|.|.
TGTGCCAGCAGTCCTTTAGGCGGGACCCCCTACGAGCAGTACTTC
CASSPLGGTPYEQYF
>TRBJ2-1|TRBV7-2|.|.
TGTGCCAGCAGCTTAAGTTCCCATGAGCAGTTCTTC
CASSLSSHEQFF
>TRBJ1-1|TRBV9|.|once
TGTGCCAGCAGCCAAAGGAGCATCGGGAACACTGAAGCTTTCTTT
CASSQRSIGNTEAFF
>TRBJ1-6|TRBV2|.|.
TGTGCCAACCGGGACCCCTGGACCCTCCACTTT
CANRDPWTLHF
>TRBJ2-1|TRBV27|TRBD2|.
TGTGCCAGCAGTTTTGCGGGAGGTGGGCACAATGAGCAGTTCTTC
CASSFAGGGHNEQFF
>TRBJ2-2|TRBV18|TRBD1|.
TGTGCCAGCTCACCACCGAAGGGACAGGCCACCCGGGGGAACACCGGGGAGCTGTTTTTT
CASSPPKGQATRGNTGELFF
>TRBJ1-2|TRBV12-3/TRBV12-4|.|.
TGTGCCAGCAGTTTGGAGAACTATGGCTACACCTTC
CASSLENYGYTF
>TRBJ1-1|TRBV5-1|.|.
TGCGCCAGCAGCTTGGGACGAGAGCGGGAGGCGCGGGCTTTCTTT
CASSLGREREARAFF
>TRBJ1-6|TRBV7-2|TRBD1|.
TGTGCCAGCAGCCCGGGACAGGGAGTCAATTCACCCCTCCACTTT
CASSPGQGVNSPLHF
>TRBJ2-7|TRBV30|.|.
TGTGCCTGGATGGGAGGCGAGCAGTACTTC
CAWMGGEQYF
>TRBJ1-2|TRBV9|.|.
TGTGCCAGCAGCGAGACCCTCGTACAGGGTTTTAGAGGCTACACCTTC
CASSETLVQGFRGYTF
>TRBJ1-2|TRBV9|TRBD1|.
TGTGCCAGCACCCCAACTCCAGGGGGCTCGAACTATGGCTACACCTTC
CASTPTPGGSNYGYTF
>TRBJ2-1|TRBV20-1|TRBD2|.
TGCAGTGCTAACACCCGGACTAGCGGGATTTACTCCTTCTACAATGAGCAGTTCTTC
CSANTRTSGIYSFYNEQFF
>TRBJ2-1|TRBV27|TRBD1|.
TGTGCCAGCAGGGGGACTTCGGGACAGGTTCGGGACAATGAGCAGTTCTTC
CASRGTSGQVRDNEQFF